These T cell receptor beta chains were read from a single sample in a study of blood T cell repertoires in COVID-19. The repertoire was sequenced with immunoSEQ multiplex PCR; TCRdb's copy has only in-frame clones and lacks some. The profile shows under 300,000 clones, around 88% of them singletons. Sequenced input: PBMCs or T cells enriched from blood (not recorded which). These receptors came from a woman aged 40 to 50 with acute COVID-19. CDR3s include the opening cysteine and the closing phenylalanine or tryptophan. D genes are given only for firm matches. A row's size may be missing; if present it is once, few, many or a size class.

TRBJ1-1 . . TRBV30 CAWSVGLGGTEAFF TGTGCCTGGAGTGTAGGCCTGGGGGGAACTGAAGCTTTCTTT
TRBJ1-1 . . TRBV2 CASSEYYVRAPRAEAFF TGTGCCAGCAGTGAATATTATGTTCGAGCTCCACGGGCTGAAGCTTTCTTT
TRBJ2-4 . TRBD2 TRBV5-4 CASSPPGLADRGNIQYF TGTGCCAGCAGCCCTCCGGGACTAGCGGACCGAGGGAACATTCAGTACTTC
TRBJ1-1 . . TRBV29-1 CSVAGGGSVNTEAFF TGCAGCGTTGCTGGGGGAGGCTCCGTGAACACTGAAGCTTTCTTT
TRBJ2-2 . . TRBV19 CASSISPATGELFF TGTGCCAGTAGTATATCGCCAGCGACCGGGGAGCTGTTTTTT
TRBJ2-3 . . TRBV5-1 CASSIPRDTQYF TGCGCCAGCAGCATTCCTAGGGATACGCAGTATTTT
TRBJ2-1 . . TRBV12-3/TRBV12-4 CASRLGGEQFF TGTGCCAGCCGACTAGGAGGGGAGCAGTTCTTC
TRBJ1-4 . TRBD1 TRBV11-2 CASSLAQGADEKLFF TGTGCCAGCAGCTTAGCACAGGGGGCGGATGAAAAACTGTTTTTT
TRBJ2-7 once . TRBV7-2 CASSLVTDEQYF TGTGCCAGCAGCTTAGTAACTGACGAGCAGTACTTC
TRBJ1-5 . . TRBV19 CASSRRPGWQPQHF TGTGCCAGTAGTCGAAGGCCAGGGTGGCAGCCCCAGCATTTT
TRBJ1-5 . . TRBV3-1/TRBV3-2 CASSQSRGGGSNQPQHF TGTGCCAGCAGCCAATCCCGGGGAGGGGGTAGCAATCAGCCCCAGCATTTT
TRBJ2-1 once TRBD2 TRBV6-5 CASKLSAGGGNEQFF TGTGCCAGCAAGCTTAGTGCGGGAGGGGGGAATGAGCAGTTCTTC
TRBJ1-2 . . TRBV4-3 CASSQASGGYGYTF TGCGCCAGCAGCCAAGCTTCAGGAGGCTATGGCTACACCTTC
TRBJ2-5 . TRBD2 TRBV14 CASSLAGRETQYF TGTGCCAGCAGCCTAGCGGGGAGGGAGACCCAGTACTTC
TRBJ2-5 . TRBD1 TRBV7-8 CASSLVGGENQETQYF TGTGCCAGCAGCTTAGTAGGGGGCGAAAACCAAGAGACCCAGTACTTC
TRBJ1-2 few . TRBV9 CASSVRDSSNYGYTF TGTGCCAGCAGCGTGAGAGACAGTTCTAACTATGGCTACACCTTC
TRBJ1-2 . . TRBV12-5 CASGATLGGYTF TGTGCTAGTGGCGCTACCCTAGGTGGCTACACCTTC
TRBJ2-7 . TRBD2 TRBV19 CASSILAGDRLYEQYF TGTGCCAGTAGTATCCTAGCGGGGGACCGACTCTACGAGCAGTACTTC
TRBJ2-3 . . TRBV5-1 CASSSQGDTQYF TGCGCCAGCAGCTCACAGGGAGATACGCAGTATTTT
TRBJ1-4 . . TRBV6-5 CASTYGRESEKLFF TGTGCCAGCACCTATGGGAGGGAGTCGGAAAAACTGTTTTTT
TRBJ1-1 . TRBD1 TRBV11-3 CASSLEQGTEAFF TGTGCCAGCAGCTTAGAACAGGGGACTGAAGCTTTCTTT
TRBJ2-2 . TRBD2 TRBV6-2/TRBV6-3 CASSWTGRSYTGELFF TGTGCCAGCAGTTGGACCGGGAGGTCCTACACCGGGGAGCTGTTTTTT
TRBJ2-4 . TRBD2 TRBV18 CASSPRRGKPENIQYF TGTGCCAGCTCACCACGGCGGGGGAAACCCGAAAACATTCAGTACTTC
TRBJ2-7 . . TRBV7-2 CASSLARGGSYEQYF TGTGCCAGCAGCTTAGCTCGAGGGGGTTCCTACGAGCAGTACTTC
TRBJ2-7 . . TRBV7-2 CASSFRGDSSYEQYF TGTGCCAGCAGCTTTAGGGGTGACAGCTCCTACGAGCAGTACTTC
TRBJ1-1 . . TRBV6-4 CASSDSSRGQNTEAFF TGTGCCAGCAGTGACTCGTCCAGGGGACAGAACACTGAAGCTTTCTTT
TRBJ1-2 once . TRBV10-3 CAISPDINYGYTF TGTGCCATCAGTCCGGACATTAACTATGGCTACACCTTC
TRBJ1-1 . . TRBV5-1 CASSLPRLGGTEAFF TGCGCCAGCAGCTTGCCCCGACTAGGCGGCACTGAAGCTTTCTTT
TRBJ1-6 . TRBD1 TRBV18 CASSPGQGLYRSNSPLHF TGTGCCAGCTCGCCTGGACAGGGACTCTACCGATCTAATTCACCCCTCCACTTT
TRBJ2-5 few TRBD2 TRBV28 CASSSLRLFQRGNQETQYF TGTGCCAGCAGTTCCCTCCGACTTTTCCAGCGGGGTAACCAAGAGACCCAGTACTTC
TRBJ1-4 once . TRBV4-3 CASSLGAELFF TGCGCCAGCAGCTTGGGGGCGGAACTGTTTTTT
TRBJ1-1 . TRBD1 TRBV13 CASSLGQGSEAFF TGTGCCAGCAGCTTAGGACAGGGGAGTGAAGCTTTCTTT
TRBJ1-2 . TRBD1 TRBV2 CASSGTGGNGYTF TGTGCCAGCAGTGGGACAGGGGGTAATGGCTACACCTTC